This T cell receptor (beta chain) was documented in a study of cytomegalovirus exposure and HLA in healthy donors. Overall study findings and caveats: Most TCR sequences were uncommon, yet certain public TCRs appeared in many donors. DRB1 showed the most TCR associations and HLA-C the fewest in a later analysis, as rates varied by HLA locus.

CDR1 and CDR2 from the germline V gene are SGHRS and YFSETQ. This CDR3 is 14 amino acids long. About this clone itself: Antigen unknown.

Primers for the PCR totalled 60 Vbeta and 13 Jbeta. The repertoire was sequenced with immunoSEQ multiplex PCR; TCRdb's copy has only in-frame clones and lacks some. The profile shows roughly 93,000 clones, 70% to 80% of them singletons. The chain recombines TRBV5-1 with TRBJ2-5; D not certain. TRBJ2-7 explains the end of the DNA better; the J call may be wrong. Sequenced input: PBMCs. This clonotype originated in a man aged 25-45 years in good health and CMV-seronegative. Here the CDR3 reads CASSFQASSYEQYF. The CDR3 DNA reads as TGCGCCAGCAGCTTTCAGGCTTCGTCCTACGAGCAGTACTTC.